This T cell receptor (beta chain) was sequenced during a study of cytomegalovirus exposure and HLA in healthy donors. Study-level information: One earlier analysis, a look at around 170 million T cells, found almost 120 million unique TCR beta sequences. Study-level findings and limits: A prior analysis recorded that most TCR beta V segments were productive about 90% or about 30% of the time.

Per the germline V gene, CDR1 is MNHEY and CDR2 is SVGAGI. This CDR3 has 15 residues. Trimming removed 0 bases from V and 6 bases from J, with 14 bases in between. PCR involved 60 Vbeta and 13 Jbeta primers. Profiled with immunoSEQ multiplex PCR; TCRdb holds only in-frame clones, not every one. The table lists about 200,000 clones. Notes on this clone: Its antigen is not identified.

This receptor was obtained from a boy younger than 18 in good health and CMV-seronegative. The chain carries TRBV6-5 and TRBJ1-1; possible D gene TRBD1, 5 bases. The sequenced material came from PBMCs. The CDR3 sequence is CASSYSNRGRAEAFF. The DNA for the CDR3 is TGTGCCAGCAGTTACTCGAATCGGGGGAGGGCTGAAGCTTTCTTT.